The rows below give T cell receptor beta chains drawn from one sample of a study of post-analysis software for immune sequencing data. TCRdb re-called the PCR reads with MiXCR, one entry per CDR3 protein. The data show 700,000 to 800,000 distinct CDR3 sequences, 30% seen once. Sequencing was performed on blood. Receptor source: a girl aged 10-17 years with multiple sclerosis. The conserved cysteine and the conserved F or W are not part of the CDR3 here. Each record gives: V gene, J gene, CDR3 protein.

>TRBV5-1|TRBJ2-3
AGSPRYQLGADTQY
>TRBV27|TRBJ1-1
VSRVGKNTEAF
>TRBV20-1|NA
SATGQFDSYEQY
>TRBV5-1|NA
ASSLDPREETQY
>TRBV28|TRBJ1-1
ASSLFRQPNTEAF
>TRBV18|TRBJ1-4
ASSASAQGAEKLF
>TRBV29-1|TRBJ2-5
SSAGRLQETQY
>TRBV24-1|NA
ATSDSHQGTQY
>TRBV5-1|TRBJ2-5
ASSFFLRDTQETQY
>TRBV9|TRBJ2-5
ANSAGASGVQETQY
>TRBV19|TRBJ2-3
ASTRGLALPY
>TRBV7-2|TRBJ1-6
ASSSSTGAYSPLH
>TRBV2|TRBJ2-5
ASRGRTQY
>TRBV5-1|TRBJ1-2
ASSLELLGDGYT
>TRBV16|TRBJ2-6
ASSRLVGQSGANVLT
>TRBV29-1|TRBJ2-2
SVGLAGELF
>TRBV5-1|TRBJ2-6
ASSQDIAVSSGANVLT
>TRBV5-1|TRBJ2-1
ASSVTGTALYNEQF
>TRBV7-2|TRBJ2-1
ASSLSASYSYNEQF
>TRBV28|TRBJ2-7
ASSFRDGSYEQY
>TRBV5-1|TRBJ2-5
ASSRSGAAPQETQY
>TRBV20-1|TRBJ2-1
SARRSGRANEQF
>TRBV9|TRBJ2-7
ASSRDPGYEQY
>TRBV29-1|TRBJ1-1
TYKATGMNTEAF
>TRBV20-1|TRBJ2-3
SARENRALATDTQY
>TRBV10-3|TRBJ1-5
AISEADRGDQPQH
>TRBV7-2|TRBJ2-5
ASSLAAAGGSQETQY
>TRBV20-1|TRBJ2-5
SARDMGKQETQY
>TRBV3-1|TRBJ2-6
ASSRSEGVAGANVLT
>TRBV20-1|TRBJ2-7
SASPGLRADEQY
>TRBV20-1|TRBJ1-1
SARLGAGWTEAF
>TRBV5-6|TRBJ2-7
ASSLAAGGKGYEQY
>TRBV9|TRBJ2-1
ASSPRSGTYEQF
>TRBV27|TRBJ1-1
ASTALGGSWNTEAF
>TRBV28|TRBJ2-7
ASSFRVRSYEQY
>TRBV5-1|TRBJ2-5
ASSLYGNPGTQY
>TRBV4-2|TRBJ2-3
ASSRNTDTQY
>TRBV3-1|TRBJ2-3
ASSQDVWGDTRY
>TRBV7-2|TRBJ2-7
ASSLATGREEY
>TRBV7-2|TRBJ2-1
ASSSPFGAGMYNEQF
>TRBV29-1|TRBJ2-7
SAGGGKKYEQY
>TRBV20-1|TRBJ2-5
ARGGSYQETQY
>TRBV19|TRBJ1-5
ASSSLFSNQPQH
>TRBV5-1|TRBJ1-2
ASSSDPGGGGGYT
>TRBV14|NA
ASSVARAAYEQY
>TRBV9|TRBJ2-1
ASSVGGGRALDEQF
>TRBV10-3|TRBJ1-1
AISVGNRGQNTEAF
>TRBV5-1|TRBJ2-5
ASSLEILNQETQY
>TRBV11-2|TRBJ2-7
ASSLDVAGGYEQY
>TRBV25-1|TRBJ2-5
ASSEYAGTSGKQY